A single T cell receptor beta chain is shown here with its context. TCRdb analysed the 5' RACE reads with MiXCR anew, one entry per CDR3 protein. The table shows over 85,000 distinct CDR3 sequences, with roughly 8.2% occurring only once. Trimming removed 3 bases from V and 2 bases from J, with 9 bases in between. Germline loops: CDR1 ENHRY, CDR2 SYGVKD. The CDR3 consists of 14 residues. This specimen comes from a study of T cells after yellow fever vaccination. The study, taken as a whole, reports: From the bulk population, abundant clonotypes could contaminate and appear within FACS-sorted repertoires.

The origin of this receptor is a man aged 18 to 35 who received the YFV17D yellow fever vaccine. Specimen: CD8+ T cells not binding an NS4B(214-222) dextramer, sorted from PBMCs, collected about 2 weeks after the first yellow fever vaccination. The chain has TRBV10-3 and TRBJ2-3; D uncertain. The CDR3 reads CAISENSYTDTQYF. CDR3 nucleotide sequence: TGTGCCATCAGTGAAAATTCTTACACAGATACGCAGTATTTT.